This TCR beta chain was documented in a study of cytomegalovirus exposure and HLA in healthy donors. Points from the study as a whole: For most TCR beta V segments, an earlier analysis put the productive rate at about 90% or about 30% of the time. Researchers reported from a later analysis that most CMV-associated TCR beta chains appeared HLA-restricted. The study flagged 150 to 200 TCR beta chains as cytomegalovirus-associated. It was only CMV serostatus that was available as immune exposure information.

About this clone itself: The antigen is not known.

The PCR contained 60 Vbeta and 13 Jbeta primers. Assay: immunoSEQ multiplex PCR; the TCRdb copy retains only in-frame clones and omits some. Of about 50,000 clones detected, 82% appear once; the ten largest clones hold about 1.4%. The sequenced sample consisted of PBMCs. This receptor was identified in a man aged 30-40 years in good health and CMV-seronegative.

The CDR3: CAWSSGNYGYTF. DNA for the CDR3: TGTGCCTGGAGTTCAGGGAACTATGGCTACACCTTC. This chain joins TRBV30 and TRBJ1-2; D possibly corresponds to TRBD1 (5 bases). CDR1 and CDR2 from the germline V gene are GTSNPN and SVGIG (reference sequence). V lost 2 bases and J 2 bases, leaving 6 bases between the germline ends. The CDR3 runs 12 residues.